Following are 10 T cell receptor beta chains from one sample sequenced in a study of T cells after yellow fever vaccination. TCRdb re-called the 5' RACE reads with MiXCR, one entry per CDR3 protein. This table has hundreds of thousands of distinct CDR3 sequences, approximately 13% appearing once. The sample was PBMCs, taken on the day of the yellow fever booster vaccination. These receptors all come from a man aged 25-45 years who received the YFV17D yellow fever vaccine.

This clonotype appeared a few times. CDR3 sequence: CSANTHSGQLNEKLFF. DNA for the CDR3: TGCAGTGCTAACACTCATTCGGGACAGCTGAATGAAAAACTGTTTTTT. The gene calls are TRBV20-1 and TRBJ1-4; TRBD1 agrees at 7 bases. The V segment lost 4 bases and the J segment 5 bases; nucleotides outside the gene matches: 13. Germline CDR1 DFQATT, CDR2 SNEGSKA (reference sequence). This CDR3 is built from 16 residues.

This clonotype was recorded a few times. The chain has TRBV29-1 and TRBJ1-4; D perhaps matches TRBD1 (5 bases). The CDR3 extends over 12 amino acids. Between the trimmed V and J ends, which lost 5 bases and 3 bases, there was a span of 7 bases. Per germline, CDR1 SQVTM and CDR2 ANQGSEA. The DNA for the CDR3 is TGCAGCGTTAAGGGACCTAATGAAAAACTGTTTTTT. It codes for CSVKGPNEKLFF.

This clonotype was seen a few times. The rearrangement links TRBV20-1 to TRBJ2-1; the match to TRBD2 covers 14 bases. The trim removed 4 bases at V and 6 bases at J, leaving 14 bases unmatched. CDR3 length: 18 residues. Germline CDR1 DFQATT, CDR2 SNEGSKA (reference sequence). CDR3 residues: CSAINRGTSGGTINEQFF. The CDR3 nucleotides are TGCAGTGCTATTAACCGAGGGACTAGCGGGGGCACAATCAATGAGCAGTTCTTC.

The V and J genes are TRBV10-3 and TRBJ2-5; TRBD2 is a possible D gene (5 bases). The CDR3 consists of 14 residues. V lost 2 bases and J lost 7, with 14 bases in between. Looked up from germline, CDR1 is ENHRY and CDR2 is SYGVKD. The CDR3 loop is CAISESGARGTQYF. CDR3 coding DNA: TGTGCCATCAGTGAGAGCGGAGCCCGAGGGACCCAGTACTTC.

This clonotype came up a few times. The chain recombines TRBV20-1 with TRBJ1-1, with TRBD1 matching over 7 bases. In germline, CDR1 is DFQATT, CDR2 SNEGSKA (reference sequence). Trimming at V came to 6 bases and at J to 2 bases, leaving 9 bases not matched to a gene. The CDR3 is 14 residues long. The CDR3 coding sequence is TGCAGTGCCGCACCCGGGACAGCTAACACTGAAGCTTTCTTT. This translates into CSAAPGTANTEAFF.

The gene calls are TRBV20-1 and TRBJ1-5; maybe TRBD1 (5 bases). The CDR3 is 14 amino acids. CDR1 and CDR2 from the germline V gene are DFQATT and SNEGSKA (reference sequence). The V end was cut by 7 bases, the J end by 3 bases, with 16 bases between. In nucleotides, the CDR3 is TGCAGTGTCCCAGGGAGCAACTTCAATCAGCCCCAGCATTTT. It is translated as CSVPGSNFNQPQHF.

This sequence joins TRBV9 and TRBJ2-1, with TRBD2 matching 11 bases. CDR3 length: 14 residues. V was pared by 0 bases and J by 9 bases, with 2 bases of the junction left unmatched. The germline V gene has CDR1 SGDLS and CDR2 YYNGEE. The CDR3 loop is CASSVGLAGSEQFF. The CDR3 coding sequence is TGTGCCAGCAGCGTAGGACTAGCGGGATCTGAGCAGTTCTTC.

The CDR3 bases are TGTGCCAGCAGCTTAGCAGGGAGATATCAGCCCCAGCATTTT. It encodes CASSLAGRYQPQHF. The chain employs TRBV7-2 and TRBJ1-5, with unresolved D. This CDR3 has 14 amino acids. The germline V gene encodes CDR1 SGHTA and CDR2 FQGNSA. V was pared by 0 bases and J by 5 bases, with 8 bases between.

The V call is TRBV7-6, the J call TRBJ2-7; a possible D gene is TRBD1 (6 bases). CDR3 length: 13 residues. Looked up from germline, CDR1 is SGHVS and CDR2 is FNYEAQ. V shed 5 bases and J shed 3 bases, with 11 bases lying between them. In DNA, the CDR3 is TGTGCCAGCAGCAAGGGACAAATCTACGAGCAGTACTTC. This encodes CASSKGQIYEQYF.

This clonotype showed up just a few times. This sequence joins TRBV7-2 and TRBJ2-7, with D maybe TRBD2 (6 bases). V was pared by 2 bases and J by 5 bases, with 10 bases between. CDR1 SGHTA and CDR2 FQGNSA come from the germline V gene. The CDR3 loop spans 13 amino acids. CDR3 nucleotide sequence: TGTGCCAGCAGCTTACCGGGACTCCACGAGCAGTACTTC. Encoded protein: CASSLPGLHEQYF.